These 29 T cell receptor beta chains were sequenced from one sample in a study of shared clonotypes between healthy human individuals. Positively selected for CCR7, the CD45RO-negative cells used as naive CD8 cells excluded terminally differentiated effector memory CD45RA+ cells. Method: immunoSEQ multiplex PCR; TCRdb's copy keeps in-frame clones and lacks some. The sample yields more than 2 million clones, 93% seen once. Sequencing was done on a sample of naive CD8+ T cells from PBMCs. Every receptor here comes from a man aged 18 to 35 in good health. Some clones in this sample may be carry-over from other donors' samples.

The gene calls are TRBV30 and TRBJ2-2; no firm D call. Germline V lookup: CDR1 GTSNPN, CDR2 SVGIG (reference sequence). CDR3 length: 14 amino acids. V dropped 8 bases and J dropped 4 bases, with 17 bases sitting between them. The CDR3 spells CAMTQALGTGELFF. CDR3 in DNA: TGTGCCATGACGCAGGCCTTGGGCACCGGGGAGCTGTTTTTT.

The chain links TRBV25-1 to TRBJ1-1, with a tentative D call TRBD1 (6 bases). Germline V gives CDR1 MGHDK, CDR2 SYGVNS. The germline V and J ends were trimmed by 8 bases and 6 bases, with 28 bases remaining between them. The CDR3 runs to 17 residues. As DNA, the CDR3 is TGTGCCAGCCGATATTACCGCTGGGGGGGGGCATTCGCTGAAGCTTTCTTT. Amino acids: CASRYYRWGGAFAEAFF.

The CDR3 spells CASSAGRGRYYEQYF. The CDR3, as DNA: TGCGCCAGCAGCGCGGGACGCGGAAGGTACTACGAGCAGTACTTC. V usage is TRBV5-1 and J usage is TRBJ2-7; tentatively, D is TRBD2 (6 bases). This CDR3 is 15 amino acids long. Germline CDR1 reads SGHRS; CDR2 reads YFSETQ. V was cut by 4 bases and J by 3 bases, with 17 bases left in between.

The chain joins TRBV11-3 to TRBJ2-3, with 11 nucleotides matching TRBD2. Germline CDR1 is SGHNT and CDR2 is YENEEA. After removal of 5 bases from V and 6 bases from J, the junction contained 7 bases not matched to a gene. The CDR3 loop spans 15 amino acids. The DNA of the CDR3 is TGTGCCAGCAGCACCTCTAGCGGGAGGAAGGATACGCAGTATTTT. It is translated as CASSTSSGRKDTQYF.

This chain uses TRBV4-2 with TRBJ2-2, with 9 positions matching TRBD1. Germline V CDR1 and CDR2: LGHNA, YNFKEQ. With 0 bases clipped from V and 5 bases from J, the junction kept 16 bases outside the gene matches. The CDR3 contains 20 residues. The CDR3, as DNA: TGTGCCAGCAGCCAAGATCCGTACTGCGACAGGGGGGTATGTACCGGGGAGCTGTTTTTT. Its protein product is CASSQDPYCDRGVCTGELFF.

The J gene is TRBJ2-7, the V gene TRBV6-1, with 7 bases matching TRBD2. CDR3 length equals 12 residues. Germline CDR1 reads MNHNS; CDR2 reads SASEGT. V trimming: 7 bases; J trimming: 3 bases; junction bases outside the gene matches: 3. The CDR3 nucleotides read TGTGCCAGCACCGGACTAGGCTACGAGCAGTACTTC. Translating it yields CASTGLGYEQYF.

Notes on this clone: The sample contains more than one DNA sequence encoding this CDR3. The V and J genes are TRBV27 and TRBJ2-2, with D possibly TRBD1 on 6 matching bases. There are 14 residues in the CDR3. CDR1 and CDR2 from the germline V gene are MNHEY and SMNVEV (reference sequence). V shed 2 bases and J shed 4 bases, with 8 bases lying between them. CDR3 region: CASSLGRGTGELFF. CDR3 nucleotide sequence: TGTGCCAGCAGTTTAGGCAGGGGCACCGGGGAGCTGTTTTTT.

The V and J genes are TRBV19 and TRBJ2-5; TRBD1 might be the D (5 bases). Trimming took 6 bases from V and 5 from J, leaving 19 bases between them. CDR1 and CDR2 from the germline V gene are LNHDA and SQIVND (reference sequence). This CDR3 has 15 residues. In nucleotides, the CDR3 is TGTGCCAGTAGCCCCCTGGGGCCCTTGGGGGAGACCCAGTACTTC. It specifies CASSPLGPLGETQYF.

V and J are TRBV28 and TRBJ1-5, with 7 bases identical to TRBD1. The CDR3 runs to 17 residues. CDR1 and CDR2 (germline): MDHEN, SYDVKM. The J segment lost 0 bases and the V segment lost 3 bases, leaving 8 bases of the junction unmatched. CDR3 sequence: CASSFGWGQLSNQPQHF. CDR3 DNA sequence: TGTGCCAGCAGTTTCGGTTGGGGACAGCTTAGCAATCAGCCCCAGCATTTT.

The chain joins TRBV7-6 to TRBJ1-1; 7 nucleotides agree with TRBD1. The CDR3 sequence is 16 residues long. With V trimmed by 3 bases and J by 6 bases, 13 bases remained unmatched. Germline CDR1 is SGHVS and CDR2 is FNYEAQ. The CDR3 spells CASSFRTGRFDSEAFF. The CDR3 DNA sequence: TGTGCCAGCAGCTTCCGGACAGGAAGGTTTGATTCTGAAGCTTTCTTT.

The chain combines TRBV5-1 with TRBJ1-6; D is possibly TRBD1 (5 bases). The germline CDR1 and CDR2 sequences are SGHRS and YFSETQ. The germline V and J ends were trimmed by 4 bases and 8 bases, with 16 bases remaining between them. This CDR3 comprises 15 residues. Written as DNA, the CDR3 is TGCGCCAGCAGCGGGACCCTCCGAGATGATTCACCCCTCCACTTT. The encoded protein is CASSGTLRDDSPLHF.

The genes are TRBV28 and TRBJ2-3; 8 positions match TRBD2. V lost 7 bases to trimming and J lost 1 base; unmatched junction nucleotides: 7. The germline gives CDR1 MDHEN, CDR2 SYDVKM. The CDR3 is 15 residues long. CDR3 in DNA: TGTGCCAGCACCCGGGCGCGGGAGGGCACAGATACGCAGTATTTT. It encodes CASTRAREGTDTQYF.

V gene TRBV9 combines with J gene TRBJ2-7; D not certain. Trimming stripped 4 bases from V and 5 bases from J, with 13 bases between. The CDR3 is 13 residues long. Germline V gene lookup returns CDR1 SGDLS and CDR2 YYNGEE. CDR3 residues: CASSPSSYHEQYF. CDR3 nucleotides: TGTGCCAGCAGCCCCTCTTCCTACCACGAGCAGTACTTC. The full variable domain, completed using reference TRBV9 and TRBJ2-7, is DSGVTQTPKHLITATGQRVTLRCSPRSGDLSVYWYQQSLDQGLQFLIQYYNGEERAKGNILERFSAQQFPDLHSELNLSSLELGDSALYFCASSPSSYHEQYFGPGTRLTVT.

The chain recombines TRBV29-1 with TRBJ2-5; D is unclear. CDR3 length equals 15 residues. CDR1 and CDR2 from the germline V gene are SQVTM and ANQGSEA. With 0 bases removed from V and 4 bases from J, the gap between germline ends came to 15 bases. CDR3 sequence: CSVEEWRPRGETQYF. CDR3 DNA: TGCAGCGTTGAAGAATGGCGACCCCGAGGAGAGACCCAGTACTTC.

The chain employs TRBV14 and TRBJ2-5; TRBD2 matches 9 bases. V dropped 4 bases and J dropped 5; count of bases not matched to a gene: 5. This CDR3 comprises 14 residues. Looked up from germline, CDR1 is SGHDN and CDR2 is FVKESK. This chain's CDR3 is CASSLAGAYETQYF. The CDR3 nucleotides are TGTGCCAGCAGCCTAGCGGGAGCTTATGAGACCCAGTACTTC.

This chain links TRBV25-1 with TRBJ2-3; tentatively, D is TRBD2 (6 bases). The CDR3 has 15 amino acids. The V end lost 8 bases, the J end lost 2 bases, and 17 bases lay between the germline ends. Germline V gives CDR1 MGHDK, CDR2 SYGVNS. The CDR3 DNA reads as TGTGCCAGCGCCCGAGGGGAGGACTACACAGATACGCAGTATTTT. Translated, it gives CASARGEDYTDTQYF.

The rearrangement uses TRBV2 and TRBJ2-1; TRBD2 agrees at 13 bases. V lost 6 bases, J lost 5 bases, and 4 bases stayed unmatched. The germline gives CDR1 SNHLY, CDR2 FYNNEI. The CDR3 has 15 amino acids. CDR3 DNA: TGTGCCAGCAGCGCGACTAGCGGGAGGAACAATGAGCAGTTCTTC. It yields the protein CASSATSGRNNEQFF.

V and J are TRBV5-1 and TRBJ2-1; D could derive from TRBD1 or TRBD2 (5 bases each). The ends were cut back, 4 bases at V and 7 bases at J, with 21 bases in the middle. Germline-derived CDR1 and CDR2 are SGHRS and YFSETQ. There are 16 residues in the CDR3. The CDR3, as DNA: TGCGCCAGCAGCGCCCCCGGGACGGTAGCGCGTAATGAGCAGTTCTTC. Translating gives CASSAPGTVARNEQFF. The full variable domain, its missing parts supplied by reference TRBV5-1 and TRBJ2-1, is KAGVTQTPRYLIKTRGQQVTLSCSPISGHRSVSWYQQTPGQGLQFLFEYFSETQRNKGNFPGRFSGRQFSNSRSEMNVSTLELGDSALYLCASSAPGTVARNEQFFGPGTRLTVL.

Regarding this clone: Other DNA sequences in this sample translate to the same CDR3. The chain is built from TRBV4-1 and TRBJ1-1, with D maybe TRBD1 (5 bases). Germline V gives CDR1 MGHRA, CDR2 YSYEKL. Trimming removed 1 base at V and 0 bases at J, with 9 bases between. The CDR3 is 15 amino acids. The CDR3 nucleotides read TGCGCCAGCAGCCAAGGTCGAGGGGTGAACACTGAAGCTTTCTTT. Encoded protein: CASSQGRGVNTEAFF.

This clone appeared once. The chain employs TRBV15 and TRBJ1-3; a weak D match, TRBD1 (5 bases). Trimming removed 4 bases from V and 3 bases from J, with 16 bases in between. The germline V gene encodes CDR1 LNHNV and CDR2 YYDKDF (reference sequence). This CDR3 is built from 16 residues. The CDR3 is CATSTTAGTVGNTIYF. CDR3 sequence (DNA): TGTGCCACCAGCACTACCGCCGGGACGGTTGGAAACACCATATATTTT.

The chain recombines TRBV19 with TRBJ2-7, with D possibly matching TRBD1 (5 bases). The V end lost 6 bases, the J end lost 4 bases, and 19 bases lay between the germline ends. The CDR3 runs to 15 residues. CDR1 is LNHDA and CDR2 is SQIVND in the germline V gene (reference sequence). Here the CDR3 DNA reads TGTGCCAGTAGCCAGGGAATCTCGCCGATTTACGAGCAGTACTTC. Protein product: CASSQGISPIYEQYF.

This clone was recorded a few times. The chain joins TRBV27 to TRBJ2-2; perhaps TRBD1 as D (6 bases). Germline CDR1 MNHEY, CDR2 SMNVEV (reference sequence). The V and J ends lost 5 bases and 6 bases respectively, with 13 bases between them. CDR3 length: 14 residues. CDR3 sequence reads: CASSPWTVPGELFF. The CDR3 DNA sequence: TGTGCCAGCAGTCCGTGGACAGTTCCCGGGGAGCTGTTTTTT.

V is TRBV28 and J is TRBJ2-7; either TRBD1 or TRBD2 may supply D (6 bases each). The CDR3 runs to 13 residues. CDR1 is MDHEN, CDR2 SYDVKM, per germline. With 4 bases removed from V and 5 bases from J, the gap between germline ends came to 12 bases. CDR3 sequence: CASSSRGGDEQYF. The CDR3 DNA sequence: TGTGCCAGCAGTTCCAGGGGAGGCGACGAGCAGTACTTC.

The rearrangement uses TRBV4-1 and TRBJ2-7, with D maybe TRBD1 (5 bases). This CDR3 spans 13 amino acids. The germline V gene encodes CDR1 MGHRA and CDR2 YSYEKL. The V and J ends lost 8 bases and 3 bases respectively, with 14 bases between them. As DNA, the CDR3 is TGCGCCAGCGCGCCAGGGTCCGACTACGAGCAGTACTTC. This codes for CASAPGSDYEQYF.

The V call is TRBV4-1, the J call TRBJ2-1; TRBD2 aligns across 9 bases. The germline CDR1 and CDR2 sequences are MGHRA and YSYEKL. V shed 2 bases and J 10 bases; nucleotides not matched to a gene: 9. The CDR3 length is 15 residues. CDR3 amino acids: CASSQLSGSSWEQFF. The CDR3 nucleotides are TGCGCCAGCAGCCAACTTAGCGGGAGTTCCTGGGAGCAGTTCTTC.

This clone was seen only once. The genes are TRBV7-8 and TRBJ2-5; no clear D. CDR3 length: 14 amino acids. With 3 bases removed from V and 2 bases from J, the gap between germline ends came to 10 bases. The germline CDR1 and CDR2 sequences are SGHVS and FQNEAQ. The DNA of the CDR3 is TGTGCCAGCAGCTTGAGGCAGAATCAAGAGACCCAGTACTTC. As protein: CASSLRQNQETQYF.

The V and J genes are TRBV6-1 and TRBJ2-7; TRBD1 or TRBD2 may be the D gene (6 bases each). Germline loops: CDR1 MNHNS, CDR2 SASEGT. CDR3 length: 12 amino acids. V lost 8 bases, J lost 6 bases, and 14 bases lay in between. CDR3 protein: CASSGRGGEQYF. The CDR3 bases are TGTGCCAGCTCGGGCAGGGGAGGCGAGCAGTACTTC.

The rearrangement joins TRBV7-2 to TRBJ1-5, with D unresolved. CDR1 and CDR2 (germline): SGHTA, FQGNSA. This CDR3 has 16 residues. The V end was cut by 2 bases, the J end by 0 bases, with 11 bases between. CDR3 in amino acids: CASSLSGRYSNQPQHF. The DNA of the CDR3 is TGTGCCAGCAGCTTATCTGGACGGTATAGCAATCAGCCCCAGCATTTT.

Written as DNA, the CDR3 is TGTGCCAGCAGCCCTGGGACTAGCGACTACGAGCAGTACTTC. This sequence encodes CASSPGTSDYEQYF. The chain links TRBV13 to TRBJ2-7, with TRBD2 identical over 10 bases. Germline CDR1 is PRHDT and CDR2 is FYEKMQ (reference sequence). With 5 bases clipped from V and 3 bases from J, the junction kept 4 bases outside the gene matches. There are 14 residues in the CDR3.